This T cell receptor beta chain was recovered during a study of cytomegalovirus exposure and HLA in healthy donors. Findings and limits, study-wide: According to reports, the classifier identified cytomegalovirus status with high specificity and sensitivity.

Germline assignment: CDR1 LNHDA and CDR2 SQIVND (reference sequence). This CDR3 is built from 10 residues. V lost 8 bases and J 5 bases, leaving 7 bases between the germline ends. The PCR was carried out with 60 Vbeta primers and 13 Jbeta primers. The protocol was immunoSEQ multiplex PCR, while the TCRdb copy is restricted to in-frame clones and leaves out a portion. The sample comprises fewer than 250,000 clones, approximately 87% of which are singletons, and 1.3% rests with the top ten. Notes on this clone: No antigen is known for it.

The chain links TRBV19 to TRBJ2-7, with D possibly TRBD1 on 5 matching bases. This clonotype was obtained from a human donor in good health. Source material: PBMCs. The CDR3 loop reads CASGRDEQYF. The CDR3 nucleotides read TGTGCCAGTGGCAGGGACGAGCAGTACTTC. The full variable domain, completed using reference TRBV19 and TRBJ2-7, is DGGITQSPKYLFRKEGQNVTLSCEQNLNHDAMYWYRQDPGQGLRLIYYSQIVNDFQKGDIAEGYSVSREKKESFPLTVTSAQKNPTAFYLCASGRDEQYFGPGTRLTVT.